This T cell receptor beta chain was recovered during a study of blood T cell repertoires in COVID-19. On the study more broadly: The United States, Italy and Spain supplied acute and convalescent COVID-19 samples. T cells, B-cell-depleted T cells, or PBMCs supplied cDNA or gDNA.

Original data processing: Counts of nucleated cells, estimated from reference gene primer amplification, were obtained. Data came from immunoSEQ multiplex PCR; TCRdb stores just in-frame clones and leaves some out. The DNA was the basis for D and trimming; V, J and clone size are from that table. The data show a few hundred thousand clones, with about 87% seen just once and under 3% held by the top ten. The CDR3 extends over 15 amino acids. CDR1 and CDR2 from the germline V gene are SGHTA and FQGTGA. V was clipped by 5 bases and J by 5 bases; unmatched bases: 8. The genes are TRBV7-3 and TRBJ2-1, with 8 bases identical to TRBD2. The receptor comes from a human donor in a cohort sampled during active COVID-19. Sequencing was done on a sample of peripheral blood. The CDR3 protein is CASSLRAGDNNEQFF. The DNA for the CDR3 is TGTGCCAGCAGCCTCAGAGCGGGGGACAACAATGAGCAGTTCTTC.